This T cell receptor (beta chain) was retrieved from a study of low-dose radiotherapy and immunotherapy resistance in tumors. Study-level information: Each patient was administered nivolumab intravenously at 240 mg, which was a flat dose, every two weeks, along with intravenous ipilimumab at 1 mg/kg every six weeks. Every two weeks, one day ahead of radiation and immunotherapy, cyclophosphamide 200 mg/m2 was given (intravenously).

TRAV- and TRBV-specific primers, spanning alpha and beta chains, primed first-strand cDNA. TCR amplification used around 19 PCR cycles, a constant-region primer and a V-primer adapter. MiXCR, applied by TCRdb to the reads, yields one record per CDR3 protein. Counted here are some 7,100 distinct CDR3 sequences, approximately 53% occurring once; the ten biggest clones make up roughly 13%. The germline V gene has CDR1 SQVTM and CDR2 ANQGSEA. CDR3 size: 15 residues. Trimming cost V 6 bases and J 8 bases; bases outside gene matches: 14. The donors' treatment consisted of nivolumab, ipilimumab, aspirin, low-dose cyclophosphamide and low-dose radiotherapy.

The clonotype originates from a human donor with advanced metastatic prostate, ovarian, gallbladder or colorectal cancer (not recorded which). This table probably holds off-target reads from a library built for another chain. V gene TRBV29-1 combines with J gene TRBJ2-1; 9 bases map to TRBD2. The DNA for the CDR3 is TGCAGCGTGACCCGACTGGCGGGAGGGCCTGATGAGCAGTTCTTC. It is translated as CSVTRLAGGPDEQFF.